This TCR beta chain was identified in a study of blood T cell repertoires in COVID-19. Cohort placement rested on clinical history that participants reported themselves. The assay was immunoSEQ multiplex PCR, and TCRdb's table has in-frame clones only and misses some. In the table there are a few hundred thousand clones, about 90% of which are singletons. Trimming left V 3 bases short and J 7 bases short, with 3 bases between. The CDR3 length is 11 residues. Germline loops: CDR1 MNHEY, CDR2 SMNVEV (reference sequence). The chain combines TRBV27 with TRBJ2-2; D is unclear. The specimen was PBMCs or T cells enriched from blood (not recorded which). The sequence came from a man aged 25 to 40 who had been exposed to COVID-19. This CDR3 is CASSFYGELFF. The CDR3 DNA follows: TGTGCCAGCAGTTTTTACGGGGAGCTGTTTTTT.